Described below is a single T cell receptor (beta chain) sequence and its context. The data are from a study of blood T cell repertoires in COVID-19. Donors in Cohort 3 who had recovered were those with two negative PCRs, healthcare professional clearance, or resolution of their symptoms. The CDR3 is made up of 14 amino acids. Trimming took off 6 bases at V and 2 bases at J, with 14 bases between the two ends. Germline V gene sequence: CDR1 SGHRS, CDR2 YFSETQ. Only in-frame clones appear in the TCRdb table, and some are missing; sequencing was by immunoSEQ multiplex PCR. The sample gives about 260,000 clones, 80% to 90% of which show up once; 2.4% is in the top ten.

V and J are TRBV5-1 and TRBJ1-2; maybe TRBD1 (6 bases). What was sequenced was PBMCs or T cells enriched from blood (not recorded which). The sequence was obtained from a woman under 30 who had recovered from COVID-19. The CDR3 bases are TGCGCCAGCACCGTGGGTACAGGGAACTATGGCTACACCTTC. As protein: CASTVGTGNYGYTF.